This TCR beta chain was captured in a study of blood T cells in healthy people across ages. For the second PCR, which ran for about 6 to 11 cycles, a sample-barcoded 5' primer and a J-beta primer mix were used. Tagging of each cDNA molecule was performed by a template-switch adaptor with 12 random nucleotides. At least 2.5 million CDR3-containing paired-end reads were obtained per sample. TCRdb recomputed calls from the 5' RACE reads with MiXCR, one row per CDR3 protein. The data show some 640,000 distinct CDR3 sequences, 49% seen once. PBMCs numbering at least 6.5 million were isolated per sample. The sample taken for sequencing was blood. The clonotype originates from a woman aged 55-70 years in good health.

CDR3 nucleotide sequence: TGTGCCAGCAGCTTTCGCCCCTACCTAAATGAGCAGTTCTTC. Its protein is CASSFRPYLNEQFF. The chain recombines TRBV5-5 with TRBJ2-1; D not certain. The germline V gene encodes CDR1 SGHKS and CDR2 YYEKEE (reference sequence). The CDR3 runs to 14 residues. Trimming took off 2 bases at V and 7 bases at J, with 13 bases between the two ends.